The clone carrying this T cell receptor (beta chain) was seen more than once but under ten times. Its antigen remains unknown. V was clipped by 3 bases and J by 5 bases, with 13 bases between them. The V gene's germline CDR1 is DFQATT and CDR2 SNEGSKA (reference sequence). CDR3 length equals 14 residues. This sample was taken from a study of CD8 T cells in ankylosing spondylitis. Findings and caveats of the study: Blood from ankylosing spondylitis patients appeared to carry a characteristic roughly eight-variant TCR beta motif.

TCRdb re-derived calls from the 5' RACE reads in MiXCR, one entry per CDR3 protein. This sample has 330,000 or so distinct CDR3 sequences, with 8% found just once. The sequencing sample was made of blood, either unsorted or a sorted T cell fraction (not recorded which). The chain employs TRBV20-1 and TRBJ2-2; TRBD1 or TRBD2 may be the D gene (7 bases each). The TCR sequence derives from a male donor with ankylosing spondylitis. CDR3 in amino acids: CSASLQGGTGELFF. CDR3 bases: TGCAGTGCTAGCCTCCAGGGGGGGACCGGGGAGCTGTTTTTT.